This T cell receptor beta chain derives from a study of blood T cell repertoires in COVID-19. This CDR3 spans 16 amino acids. The V end lost 1 base, the J end lost 3 bases, and 12 bases lay between the germline ends. Germline CDR1 and CDR2: MNHEY and SVGAGI. Here immunoSEQ multiplex PCR was the method, and the copy in TCRdb shows in-frame clones only, minus some. The repertoire includes 85,000 to 120,000 clones, under 90% of them detected once, and 11% to 15% sits in the top ten. Only one count was recorded for this clone. Sequencing input: peripheral blood. The clonotype comes from a woman aged 55-69 years with acute or convalescent COVID-19. The chain joins TRBV6-5 to TRBJ2-2; D possibly corresponds to TRBD2 (6 bases). DNA for the CDR3: TGTGCCAGCAGTTACTTTAGCGGTTTGGACACCGGGGAGCTGTTTTTT. Its protein is CASSYFSGLDTGELFF.